A single sample gave rise to the 22 T cell receptor beta chains below, sequenced in a study of vaccination effects on CD4 cells after COVID-19. The protocol was immunoSEQ multiplex PCR, while the TCRdb copy is restricted to in-frame clones and leaves out a portion. Of some 30,000 clones detected, around 82% appear once; the ten largest clones hold about 1.6%. Before sequencing, viral peptide pools were used by the ViraFEST assay to expand antigen-specific CD4+ T cells. Culture lasted around eleven days before CD4+ T cell isolation. Each participant received a vaccine that was either BNT162b2 or mRNA-1273, given as two doses. Their antigens are not known. Sequenced material: CD4+ T cells from PBMCs cultured with HCoV-NL63 spike peptides, taken after COVID-19 vaccination. The source of these receptors is a human donor who received a COVID-19 vaccine. Some clones in this sample may be carry-over from other donors' samples.

The chain employs TRBV7-2 and TRBJ2-4, with D uncertain. V lost 5 bases to trimming and J lost 6 bases, with 11 bases between them. The V gene's germline CDR1 is SGHTA and CDR2 FQGNSA. The CDR3 runs 13 residues. The CDR3 region is CASSNPNINIQYF. The CDR3 nucleotides read TGTGCCAGCAGCAACCCTAATATAAACATTCAGTACTTC.

The gene calls are TRBV5-1 and TRBJ1-4, with a weak D call TRBD1 (6 bases). The germline V and J ends were trimmed by 2 bases and 7 bases, with 12 bases remaining between them. This CDR3 has 14 residues. Germline V lookup: CDR1 SGHRS, CDR2 YFSETQ. The DNA for the CDR3 is TGCGCCAGCAGCTTAGGACAGACGGGTGAAAAACTGTTTTTT. Encoded protein: CASSLGQTGEKLFF. Full variable domain (missing parts from reference TRBV5-1 and TRBJ1-4): KAGVTQTPRYLIKTRGQQVTLSCSPISGHRSVSWYQQTPGQGLQFLFEYFSETQRNKGNFPGRFSGRQFSNSRSEMNVSTLELGDSALYLCASSLGQTGEKLFFGSGTQLSVL.

The gene calls are TRBV28 and TRBJ1-4; TRBD1 matches 7 bases. Germline CDR1 MDHEN, CDR2 SYDVKM. This CDR3 comprises 14 residues. V shed 11 bases and J 0 bases; nucleotides not matched to a gene: 6. CDR3 coding DNA: TGTGCCGCTTCTCAGGGGGCAACTAATGAAAAACTGTTTTTT. Residues: CAASQGATNEKLFF.

V gene TRBV6-2 or TRBV6-3 combines with J gene TRBJ2-3; 14 bases are shared with TRBD2. Germline loops: CDR1 MNHEY, CDR2 SVGEGT. The V segment lost 2 bases and the J segment 0 bases; nucleotides outside the gene matches: 10. This CDR3 is built from 20 residues. CDR3 coding DNA: TGTGCCAGCAGTTACCCGACTAGCGGGGGGGCCTCCGTAAGCACAGATACGCAGTATTTT. It encodes CASSYPTSGGASVSTDTQYF.

V and J are TRBV3-1 (or the pseudogene TRBV3-2) and TRBJ2-5; D is unclear. CDR1 and CDR2 (germline): LGHDT, YNNKEL (reference sequence). This CDR3 is built from 14 residues. V was trimmed by 4 bases and J by 3 bases, leaving 12 bases between them. CDR3 sequence reads: CASSLRVTKETQYF. CDR3 sequence (DNA): TGTGCCAGCAGCCTACGAGTGACAAAAGAGACCCAGTACTTC.

The chain combines TRBV14 with TRBJ1-3; D uncertain. The V gene lost 8 bases and the J gene lost 3 bases, with 11 bases spanning the gap. This CDR3 has 13 amino acids. CDR1 SGHDN and CDR2 FVKESK come from the germline V gene. Written as DNA, the CDR3 is TGTGCCAGCTCCCGGGAGTTTGGAAACACCATATATTTT. Translation gives CASSREFGNTIYF.

This clone has just one count. The rearrangement links TRBV5-1 to TRBJ2-1; no reliable D call. The CDR3 has 16 residues. Trimming removed 0 bases from V and 7 bases from J, with 17 bases in between. Germline values: CDR1 SGHRS, CDR2 YFSETQ. CDR3 nucleotide sequence: TGCGCCAGCAGCTTGGATTGGGGTAACTTCAGGAATGAGCAGTTCTTC. Residues: CASSLDWGNFRNEQFF. Supplemented by reference TRBV5-1 and TRBJ2-1, the full variable domain reads KAGVTQTPRYLIKTRGQQVTLSCSPISGHRSVSWYQQTPGQGLQFLFEYFSETQRNKGNFPGRFSGRQFSNSRSEMNVSTLELGDSALYLCASSLDWGNFRNEQFFGPGTRLTVL.

The chain couples TRBV19 to TRBJ1-4; weak D call: TRBD1 (5 bases). Germline-derived CDR1 and CDR2 are LNHDA and SQIVND (reference sequence). CDR3 length: 14 residues. V shed 2 bases and J shed 3 bases, with 7 bases lying between them. DNA of the CDR3: TGTGCCAGTAGTATATGGGGGGCTAATGAAAAACTGTTTTTT. This sequence encodes CASSIWGANEKLFF.

The J gene is TRBJ1-2, the V gene TRBV6-7, with no clear D. TRBV6-7 falls under the ORF class, with uncertain function. This CDR3 has 14 residues. The V gene lost 6 bases and the J gene lost 4 bases, with 15 bases spanning the gap. CDR3 bases: TGTGCCAGCAGCTCCCCCGGGGATGGCTATGGCTACACCTTC. Residues: CASSSPGDGYGYTF.

This chain joins TRBV18 and TRBJ2-5; 9 bases align to TRBD1. V dropped 4 bases and J dropped 4; count of bases not matched to a gene: 7. Per the germline V gene, CDR1 is KGHSH and CDR2 is LQKENI. There are 15 residues in the CDR3. The CDR3 spells CASSLDRGKIETQYF. The CDR3 DNA reads as TGTGCCAGCTCACTAGACAGGGGGAAGATAGAGACCCAGTACTTC.

The chain couples TRBV24-1 to TRBJ2-5; TRBD1 or TRBD2 may be the D gene (5 bases each). V gave up 4 bases and J gave up 5 bases, with 16 bases separating them. The CDR3 is 15 residues long. The V gene's germline CDR1 is KGHDR and CDR2 SFDVKD. The CDR3 loop reads CATSEPGPLSETQYF. CDR3 sequence (DNA): TGTGCCACCAGTGAACCGGGGCCTCTGTCCGAGACCCAGTACTTC.

The J gene is TRBJ1-4, the V gene TRBV27, with unresolved D. CDR1 and CDR2 from the germline V gene are MNHEY and SMNVEV (reference sequence). Deletions cut 1 base from V and 8 bases from J, with 14 bases between. There are 15 residues in the CDR3. CDR3: CASSLFSGQREKLFF. The CDR3 DNA reads as TGTGCCAGCAGTTTATTTTCGGGCCAGCGAGAAAAACTGTTTTTT. The whole variable domain, remainder taken from reference TRBV27 and TRBJ1-4, is EAQVTQNPRYLITVTGKKLTVTCSQNMNHEYMSWYRQDPGLGLRQIYYSMNVEVTDKGDVPEGYKVSRKEKRNFPLILESPSPNQTSLYFCASSLFSGQREKLFFGSGTQLSVL.

The chain recombines TRBV6-1 with TRBJ1-6; the D gene is possibly TRBD1 (5 bases). With 1 base removed from V and 0 bases from J, the gap between germline ends came to 13 bases. The CDR3 extends over 18 amino acids. Germline V gene sequence: CDR1 MNHNS, CDR2 SASEGT. The DNA of the CDR3 is TGTGCCAGCAGTGAAGACAGGCGCTCAAGCTCCTATAATTCACCCCTCCACTTT. Its translation: CASSEDRRSSSYNSPLHF.

The CDR3 protein is CASPFTGGYGYTF. As DNA, the CDR3 is TGTGCCAGCCCCTTCACAGGGGGGTATGGCTACACCTTC. J is TRBJ1-2 and V is TRBV2; 8 bases are shared with TRBD1. V shed 8 bases and J 5 bases; nucleotides not matched to a gene: 7. The CDR3 runs 13 residues. Germline-derived CDR1 and CDR2 are SNHLY and FYNNEI. Complete variable domain (other parts from reference TRBV2 and TRBJ1-2): EPEVTQTPSHQVTQMGQEVILRCVPISNHLYFYWYRQILGQKVEFLVSFYNNEISEKSEIFDDQFSVERPDGSNFTLKIRSTKLEDSAMYFCASPFTGGYGYTFGSGTRLTVV.

CDR3 coding DNA: TGTGCCAGCAGCATAACAGGGTTCTACGAGCAGTACGTC. Translated, it gives CASSITGFYEQYV. The V gene is TRBV6-2 or TRBV6-3, the J gene TRBJ2-7; maybe TRBD1 (6 bases). Trimming took off 6 bases at V and 3 bases at J, with 12 bases between the two ends. The CDR3 has 13 residues. Germline CDR1 MNHEY, CDR2 SVGEGT.

The chain uses TRBV7-3 and TRBJ2-3; D is possibly TRBD1 (6 bases). This CDR3 has 15 residues. Germline CDR1 SGHTA, CDR2 FQGTGA. The germline V and J ends were trimmed by 1 base and 5 bases, with 13 bases remaining between them. The CDR3: CASSLISQGQDTQYF. The CDR3 region has the DNA TGTGCCAGCAGCTTAATAAGCCAGGGGCAAGATACGCAGTATTTT.

The rearrangement joins TRBV5-1 to TRBJ2-7; D is perhaps TRBD2 (5 bases). The CDR3 is 15 amino acids. V was clipped by 2 bases and J by 3 bases, with 15 bases between them. CDR1 SGHRS and CDR2 YFSETQ come from the germline V gene. CDR3: CASSLLPGELYEQYV. CDR3 in DNA: TGCGCCAGCAGCTTATTGCCCGGGGAGCTCTACGAGCAGTACGTC.

This clone was detected only a few times. The rearrangement links TRBV14 to TRBJ2-1; D is unresolved. CDR1 is SGHDN, CDR2 FVKESK, per germline. V was cut by 3 bases and J by 0 bases, with 15 bases left in between. This CDR3 contains 17 residues. The CDR3 DNA reads TGTGCCAGCAGCCACCCCGGAAGAGCTAGCTCCTACAATGAGCAGTTCTTC. Protein: CASSHPGRASSYNEQFF.

J is TRBJ2-2 and V is TRBV12-3 or TRBV12-4; D is unresolved. Trimming pared 4 bases from V and 5 bases from J, leaving 5 bases between. The CDR3 runs to 12 residues. CDR3 in DNA: TGTGCCAGCAGTTACAGAACCGGGGAGCTGTTTTTT. Its protein product is CASSYRTGELFF.

The chain uses TRBV19 and TRBJ2-5; 13 nucleotides line up with TRBD2. The germline gives CDR1 LNHDA, CDR2 SQIVND (reference sequence). There are 17 residues in the CDR3. The J segment lost 5 bases and the V segment lost 4 bases, leaving 10 bases of the junction unmatched. CDR3 in DNA: TGTGCCAGTAGTACCGGGACTAGCGGGGCCCTGGGGGAGACCCAGTACTTC. Its protein product is CASSTGTSGALGETQYF.

V gene TRBV19 combines with J gene TRBJ1-3; D gene unclear. The V gene lost 3 bases and the J gene lost 0 bases, with 9 bases spanning the gap. The CDR3 totals 15 residues. The germline gives CDR1 LNHDA, CDR2 SQIVND (reference sequence). In DNA form, the CDR3 reads TGTGCCAGTAGTATTGAGGGTATCTCTGGAAACACCATATATTTT. This translates into CASSIEGISGNTIYF.

The V and J genes are TRBV5-6 and TRBJ1-1; 9 nucleotides line up with TRBD1. The CDR3 runs to 13 residues. V shed 4 bases, J shed 4 bases, and the junction held 2 bases outside the gene matches. Germline assignment: CDR1 SGHDT and CDR2 YYEEEE. The chain's CDR3 is CASSPDRGTEAFF. For the CDR3, the DNA is TGTGCCAGCAGCCCGGACAGGGGCACTGAAGCTTTCTTT.